This TCR beta chain appears in the sequencing data of a study of PD-1 blockade in classical Hodgkin lymphoma. The study, taken as a whole, reports: TCR diversity at baseline was reported to be reduced in newly diagnosed patients relative to healthy donors. By C4D1, diversity of CD4+ TCRs had risen significantly, whereas that of CD8+ TCRs had not. Whatever underlies the repertoire differences (possibly disease activity or prior therapy) remains undefined. Complete responders matched newly diagnosed patients in baseline diversity.

The time point is: cycle 4 day 1 (C4D1), after more than five weeks of nivolumab. Exposure to brentuximab vedotin varied, and each patient had relapsed following autologous stem cell transplantation. It was by magnetic negative selection that CD8+ T cells were isolated from thawed PBMCs. Libraries were prepared by immunoSEQ multiplex PCR; TCRdb keeps only in-frame clonotypes and omits some of them. The sample records around 21,000 clones, approximately 88% being singletons. Germline V gene sequence: CDR1 SGHVS, CDR2 FQNEAQ. The CDR3 sequence is 16 residues long. The ends were cut back, 4 bases at V and 0 bases at J, with 12 bases in the middle. As to this clone: Its antigen is as yet unknown.

This receptor was obtained from a human donor with classical Hodgkin lymphoma. The sequencing here drew on CD8+ T cells from blood, taken before the fourth cycle of nivolumab. The chain uses TRBV7-8 and TRBJ2-2, with D hard to call. In DNA form, the CDR3 reads TGTGCCAGCAGCTCTTCCCCTCGCGCGAACACCGGGGAGCTGTTTTTT. Protein sequence: CASSSSPRANTGELFF.